This is a list of T cell receptor beta chains from one sample in a study of beta chain features in type 1 diabetes. Sequencing used immunoSEQ multiplex PCR; TCRdb keeps in-frame clones, though not all of them. The sample shows hundreds of thousands of clones, roughly 13% of them seen only once. The specimen sequenced was naive CD4+ T cells from blood. These receptors were taken from a man aged 25-45 years in good health. Both conserved end residues are part of each CDR3. Fields, in order: J gene, V gene, CDR3 protein.

J gene: TRBJ2-3
V gene: TRBV5-1
CDR3 protein: CASSLGLGPTDTQYF

J gene: TRBJ2-5
V gene: TRBV5-1
CDR3 protein: CASSLGGLADFQETQYF

J gene: TRBJ2-1
V gene: TRBV11-3
CDR3 protein: CASSSPQGLAYNEQFF

J gene: TRBJ1-1
V gene: TRBV7-3
CDR3 protein: CASSSVMNTEAFF

J gene: TRBJ2-1
V gene: TRBV14
CDR3 protein: CASSQWDRGTDEQFF

J gene: TRBJ2-2
V gene: TRBV7-9
CDR3 protein: CASSPGLTNTGELFF

J gene: TRBJ2-5
V gene: TRBV2
CDR3 protein: CASTEQETQYF

J gene: TRBJ2-1
V gene: TRBV7-2
CDR3 protein: CASSREGTGTYNEQFF

J gene: TRBJ2-5
V gene: TRBV4-1
CDR3 protein: CASSQVPAGGLETQYF

J gene: TRBJ2-5
V gene: TRBV11-3
CDR3 protein: CASSLGQQETQYF

J gene: TRBJ1-5
V gene: TRBV7-9
CDR3 protein: CASSTGQLSNQPQHF

J gene: TRBJ2-3
V gene: TRBV5-1
CDR3 protein: CASSLALASGAIGTQYF

J gene: TRBJ2-3
V gene: TRBV7-2
CDR3 protein: CASSSGWVTQYF

J gene: TRBJ2-3
V gene: TRBV7-2
CDR3 protein: CASSSRDTDTQYF

J gene: TRBJ2-3
V gene: TRBV7-6
CDR3 protein: CASTRLAASTDTQYF

J gene: TRBJ2-5
V gene: TRBV10-3
CDR3 protein: CAIGPGLAGEETQYF

J gene: TRBJ2-5
V gene: TRBV19
CDR3 protein: CASSLTFQETQYF

J gene: TRBJ2-3
V gene: TRBV7-9
CDR3 protein: CASSPAPKGPDTQYF

J gene: TRBJ2-7
V gene: TRBV28
CDR3 protein: CASSRDRYEQYF

J gene: TRBJ1-2
V gene: TRBV7-9
CDR3 protein: CASSLTGRANYGYTF

J gene: TRBJ2-3
V gene: TRBV19
CDR3 protein: CARDSPDTQYF

J gene: TRBJ2-3
V gene: TRBV29-1
CDR3 protein: CSVGRRDSLFTDTQYF

J gene: TRBJ2-4
V gene: TRBV5-4
CDR3 protein: CASRRGSEAKNIQYF

J gene: TRBJ2-3
V gene: TRBV5-5
CDR3 protein: CASSIGQATDTQYF

J gene: TRBJ2-6
V gene: TRBV9
CDR3 protein: CASSVDYGVLTF

J gene: TRBJ2-1
V gene: TRBV7-3
CDR3 protein: CASSSAGATYNEQFF

J gene: TRBJ2-1
V gene: TRBV1
CDR3 protein: CTSSLPRVLGNEQFF

J gene: TRBJ2-1
V gene: TRBV23-1
CDR3 protein: CASSNSPSYNEQFF

J gene: TRBJ2-3
V gene: TRBV5-6
CDR3 protein: CASSYGTSGTNTQYF

J gene: TRBJ2-5
V gene: TRBV5-4
CDR3 protein: CASSLGLAGGQETQYF

J gene: TRBJ2-5
V gene: TRBV19
CDR3 protein: CASSRGLETQYF

J gene: TRBJ2-4
V gene: TRBV7-9
CDR3 protein: CASSSTGGSRAKNIQYF

J gene: TRBJ2-1
V gene: TRBV7-2
CDR3 protein: CASSSRGGRSYNEQFF

J gene: TRBJ2-7
V gene: TRBV10-3
CDR3 protein: CAISESVNSPYEQYF

J gene: TRBJ1-2
V gene: TRBV10-3
CDR3 protein: CAISADRSTDGYTF

J gene: TRBJ2-1
V gene: TRBV15
CDR3 protein: CATRPGLAGAGEQFF

J gene: TRBJ2-1
V gene: TRBV7-9
CDR3 protein: CASSLYSGRNPFYNEQFF

J gene: TRBJ1-2
V gene: TRBV23-1
CDR3 protein: CASTINLRGQRRFDYGYTF

J gene: TRBJ2-3
V gene: TRBV4-3
CDR3 protein: CASSQVLAADTQYF

J gene: TRBJ2-5
V gene: TRBV5-1
CDR3 protein: CASSLEWAGETQYF

J gene: TRBJ1-3
V gene: TRBV6-1
CDR3 protein: CASNRPGNTIYF

J gene: TRBJ2-7
V gene: TRBV27
CDR3 protein: CASSEQGRDEQYF

J gene: TRBJ2-5
V gene: TRBV29-1
CDR3 protein: CSVEYTQETQYF

J gene: TRBJ1-3
V gene: TRBV7-9
CDR3 protein: CASSNDIDSGNTIYF

J gene: TRBJ2-7
V gene: TRBV4-2
CDR3 protein: CASSQEGGRREQYF

J gene: TRBJ1-5
V gene: TRBV19
CDR3 protein: CASIGQGMGNQPQHF